This TCR beta chain stems from a study of cytomegalovirus exposure and HLA in healthy donors. Findings of the study overall: In an earlier analysis, most TCR beta V segments were productive about 90% or about 30% of the time.

V lost 4 bases to trimming and J lost 2 bases; unmatched junction nucleotides: 4. In germline, CDR1 is MDHEN, CDR2 SYDVKM. This CDR3 contains 14 residues. Primers: 60 Vbeta forward and 13 Jbeta reverse. Some clones are missing from TCRdb's copy, which holds only in-frame ones; the method was immunoSEQ multiplex PCR. The sample contains about 95,000 clones, 65% to 90% of which appear only once. As to this clone: Its target is unknown.

This TCR came from a woman in her sixties or seventies in good health and CMV-seropositive. V is TRBV28 and J is TRBJ2-7; TRBD1 aligns across 8 bases. Sequencing input: PBMCs. DNA for the CDR3: TGTGCCAGCAGTTCGGGACAGGCCCCCTACGAGCAGTACTTC. It specifies CASSSGQAPYEQYF.